Shown below are 14 T cell receptor beta chains from a single sample sequenced in a study of monozygotic twins with inflammatory bowel disease. From its re-call of the 5' RACE reads, TCRdb lists each CDR3 protein once, without DNA. In all, the sample yields around 210,000 distinct CDR3 sequences. The sequencing input was blood. These TCRs come from a human donor with ulcerative colitis or Crohn's disease, or a healthy co-twin of an affected twin (not recorded which).

The V and J genes are TRBV28 and TRBJ2-6. The germline gives CDR1 MDHEN, CDR2 SYDVKM. This CDR3 contains 13 residues. The CDR3: CASSKAGANVLTF.

The chain employs TRBV19 and TRBJ1-2. The CDR3 has 12 residues. Germline V CDR1 and CDR2: LNHDA, SQIVND (reference sequence). CDR3 protein: CASSAGGFGYTF. The full variable domain, completed using reference TRBV19 and TRBJ1-2, is DGGITQSPKYLFRKEGQNVTLSCEQNLNHDAMYWYRQDPGQGLRLIYYSQIVNDFQKGDIAEGYSVSREKKESFPLTVTSAQKNPTAFYLCASSAGGFGYTFGSGTRLTVV.

The rearrangement joins TRBV18 to TRBJ1-2; with no DNA, the TCRdb D assignment of TRBD1 cannot be verified. Germline CDR1 KGHSH, CDR2 LQKENI. This CDR3 is 16 amino acids long. CDR3 region: CASSPFVTGANYGYTF. Full variable domain (missing parts from reference TRBV18 and TRBJ1-2): NAGVMQNPRHLVRRRGQEARLRCSPMKGHSHVYWYRQLPEEGLKFMVYLQKENIIDESGMPKERFSAEFPKEGPSILRIQQVVRGDSAAYFCASSPFVTGANYGYTFGSGTRLTVV.

The chain joins TRBV30 to TRBJ2-7. CDR1 is GTSNPN and CDR2 is SVGIG in the germline V gene (reference sequence). This CDR3 has 12 residues. This CDR3 reads CAWSKTSYEQYF.

The chain is built from TRBV5-6 and TRBJ1-2; TCRdb proposes TRBD1, but this gene call is untestable without DNA. This CDR3 has 14 residues. Germline V lookup: CDR1 SGHDT, CDR2 YYEEEE. This CDR3 reads CASSPGQGIGGYTF.

J is TRBJ2-3 and V is TRBV29-1; with no DNA, the TCRdb D assignment of TRBD2 cannot be verified. Germline CDR1 SQVTM, CDR2 ANQGSEA. The CDR3 sequence is 13 residues long. CDR3 sequence: CSVGTRTTDTQYF.

This CDR3 is CSARSGGQTNTEAFF. V gene TRBV20-1 combines with J gene TRBJ1-1; TCRdb calls TRBD1, which cannot be checked without DNA. This CDR3 is built from 15 residues. Germline CDR1 DFQATT, CDR2 SNEGSKA (reference sequence).

The chain carries TRBV5-1 and TRBJ2-3. The CDR3 contains 12 residues. Germline loops: CDR1 SGHRS, CDR2 YFSETQ. CDR3 loop: CASSLDRDTQYF.

The rearrangement links TRBV4-1 to TRBJ1-6. Germline V gene lookup returns CDR1 MGHRA and CDR2 YSYEKL. This CDR3 region has 15 residues. The CDR3 protein is CASTPRGESNSPLHF.

The chain recombines TRBV18 with TRBJ2-7; TCRdb picks TRBD2, but there is no DNA to check that call. Germline values: CDR1 KGHSH, CDR2 LQKENI. This CDR3 spans 13 amino acids. The CDR3 region is CASSPRTRDEQYF.

V usage is TRBV20-1 and J usage is TRBJ1-2; TCRdb names TRBD1, which stays unverified in the absence of DNA. This CDR3 region has 13 residues. CDR1 and CDR2 from the germline V gene are DFQATT and SNEGSKA (reference sequence). The CDR3 loop reads CSAPGTASYGYTF.

This rearrangement joins TRBV6-1 to TRBJ1-5; TCRdb gives TRBD1 as the D gene, but with no DNA this cannot be confirmed. From germline, CDR1 is MNHNS and CDR2 SASEGT. CDR3 length: 15 residues. CDR3 amino acids: CASSEGGASNQPQHF.

The chain is built from TRBV5-1 and TRBJ1-6; TCRdb designates TRBD1, a call that cannot be tested without DNA. This CDR3 contains 16 residues. Germline CDR1 reads SGHRS; CDR2 reads YFSETQ. CDR3: CASTLNSMDRNSPLHF.

CDR3 loop: CASSLRSGGLETQYF. This rearrangement joins TRBV5-5 to TRBJ2-5; TCRdb proposes TRBD2, but this gene call is untestable without DNA. Germline lookup yields CDR1 SGHKS and CDR2 YYEKEE (reference sequence). This CDR3 has 15 residues. The variable domain in full, completed from reference TRBV5-5 and TRBJ2-5, reads DAGVTQSPTHLIKTRGQQVTLRCSPISGHKSVSWYQQVLGQGPQFIFQYYEKEERGRGNFPDRFSARQFPNYSSELNVNALLLGDSALYLCASSLRSGGLETQYFGPGTRLLVL.